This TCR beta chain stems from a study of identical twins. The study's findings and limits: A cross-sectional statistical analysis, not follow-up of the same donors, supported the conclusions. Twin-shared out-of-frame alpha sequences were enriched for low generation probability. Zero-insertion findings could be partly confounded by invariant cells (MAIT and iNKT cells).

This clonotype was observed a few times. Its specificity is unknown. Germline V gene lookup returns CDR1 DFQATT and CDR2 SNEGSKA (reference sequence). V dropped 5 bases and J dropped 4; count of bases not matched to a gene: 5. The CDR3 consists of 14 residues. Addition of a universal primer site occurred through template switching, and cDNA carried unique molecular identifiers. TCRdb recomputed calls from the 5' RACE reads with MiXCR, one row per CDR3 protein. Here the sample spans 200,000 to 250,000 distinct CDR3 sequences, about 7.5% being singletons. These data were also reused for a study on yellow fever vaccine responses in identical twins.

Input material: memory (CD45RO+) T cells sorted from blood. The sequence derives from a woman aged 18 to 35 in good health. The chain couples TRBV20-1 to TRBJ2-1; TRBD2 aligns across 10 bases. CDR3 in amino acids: CSAPGTSDYNEQFF. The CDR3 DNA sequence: TGCAGTGCTCCAGGGACTAGCGATTACAATGAGCAGTTCTTC.